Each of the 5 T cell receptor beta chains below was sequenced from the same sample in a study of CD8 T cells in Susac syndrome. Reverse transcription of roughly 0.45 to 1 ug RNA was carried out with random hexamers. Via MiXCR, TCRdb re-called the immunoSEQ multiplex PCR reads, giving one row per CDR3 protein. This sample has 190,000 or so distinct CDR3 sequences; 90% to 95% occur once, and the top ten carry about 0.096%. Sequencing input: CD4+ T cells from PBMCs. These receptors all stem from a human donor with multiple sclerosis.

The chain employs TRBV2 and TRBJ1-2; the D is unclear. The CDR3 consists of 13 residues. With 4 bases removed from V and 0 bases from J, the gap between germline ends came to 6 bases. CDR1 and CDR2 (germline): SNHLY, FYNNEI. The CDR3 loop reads CASSGTSNYGYTF. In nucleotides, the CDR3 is TGTGCCAGCAGTGGGACCTCTAACTATGGCTACACCTTC.

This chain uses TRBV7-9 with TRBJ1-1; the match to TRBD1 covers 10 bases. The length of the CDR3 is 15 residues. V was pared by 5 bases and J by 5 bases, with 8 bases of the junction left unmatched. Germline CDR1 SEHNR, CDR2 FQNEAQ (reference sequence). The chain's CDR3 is CASSRRQGARTEAFF. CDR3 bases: TGTGCCAGCAGCCGAAGACAGGGGGCGAGGACTGAAGCTTTCTTT.

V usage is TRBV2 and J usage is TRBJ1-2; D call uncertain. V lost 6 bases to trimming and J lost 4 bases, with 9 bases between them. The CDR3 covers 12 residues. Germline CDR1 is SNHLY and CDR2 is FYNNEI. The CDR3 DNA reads TGTGCCAGCAGCGGGAATGCCTATGGCTACACCTTC. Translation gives CASSGNAYGYTF.

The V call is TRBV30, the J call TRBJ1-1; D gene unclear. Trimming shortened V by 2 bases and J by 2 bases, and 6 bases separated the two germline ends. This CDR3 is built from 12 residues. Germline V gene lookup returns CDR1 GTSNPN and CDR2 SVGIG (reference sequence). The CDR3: CAWSPTNTEAFF. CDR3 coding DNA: TGTGCCTGGAGTCCCACCAACACTGAAGCTTTCTTT. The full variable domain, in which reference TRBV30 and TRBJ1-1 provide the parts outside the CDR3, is SQTIHQWPATLVQPVGSPLSLECTVEGTSNPNLYWYRQAAGRGLQLLFYSVGIGQISSEVPQNLSASRPQDRQFILSSKKLLLSDSGFYLCAWSPTNTEAFFGQGTRLTVV.

CDR3 nucleotides: TGTGCCAGCAGTTCCGGGGTTTGGGAAAAACTGTTTTTT. This gives the protein CASSSGVWEKLFF. The chain combines TRBV27 with TRBJ1-4; no definite D call. The V end lost 4 bases, the J end lost 8 bases, and 11 bases lay between the germline ends. The germline V gene has CDR1 MNHEY and CDR2 SMNVEV (reference sequence). The CDR3 consists of 13 residues.